These 29 T cell receptor beta chains share one sample of origin, sequenced in a study of CD8 T cells in Susac syndrome. Random hexamers were used to reverse transcribe an amount of about 0.45 to 1 ug RNA. TCRdb itself ran the immunoSEQ multiplex PCR reads through MiXCR, one entry per CDR3 protein. The sample yields about 140,000 distinct CDR3 sequences, around 93% seen once. The sequencing input was CD4+ T cells from PBMCs. Receptor source: a human donor with Susac syndrome.

V usage is TRBV11-1 and J usage is TRBJ1-1; D possibly corresponds to TRBD1 (6 bases). CDR3 size: 14 residues. The V end lost 7 bases, the J end lost 0 bases, and 12 bases lay between the germline ends. Germline assignment: CDR1 SGHAT and CDR2 FQDESV (reference sequence). CDR3 sequence (DNA): TGTGCCAGCACCCCCCGGGACATGAACACTGAAGCTTTCTTT. It specifies CASTPRDMNTEAFF.

The rearrangement joins TRBV5-1 to TRBJ2-3, with TRBD2 matching 11 bases. Germline V lookup: CDR1 SGHRS, CDR2 YFSETQ. Unmatched junction bases numbered 11, after V lost 4 bases and J lost 7 bases. This CDR3 is 16 amino acids long. The CDR3 DNA reads as TGCGCCAGCAGCGCCGAGCCGGGACTAGCGGCTAATACGCAGTATTTT. Protein product: CASSAEPGLAANTQYF.

The CDR3: CASSLARPAGGTDEQYF. The CDR3 bases are TGTGCCAGCAGCTTAGCGAGACCAGCGGGGGGTACCGACGAGCAGTACTTC. This rearrangement joins TRBV7-2 to TRBJ2-7, with 9 bases that match TRBD2. The CDR3 runs to 17 residues. The junction had 11 bases not matched to a gene; V was cut back by 0 bases and J by 5 bases. The germline gives CDR1 SGHTA, CDR2 FQGNSA.

The J gene is TRBJ2-7, the V gene TRBV27; 8 nucleotides match TRBD2. The V gene end was trimmed by 6 bases and the J gene end by 3 bases; junction bases not matched to a gene: 7. Germline assignment: CDR1 MNHEY and CDR2 SMNVEV (reference sequence). CDR3 length equals 14 residues. CDR3 region: CASRAGTSVYEQYF. CDR3 DNA: TGTGCCAGCAGGGCCGGGACTAGTGTCTACGAGCAGTACTTC.

Comments on this clonotype: At one end the junction does not follow the germline gene, possibly because of a read error. This rearrangement joins TRBV12-3 or TRBV12-4 to TRBJ2-5; the D is unclear. The CDR3 covers 13 residues. CDR3 sequence: CASTLGYQETQYF. CDR3 coding DNA: TGTGCCAGCACTTTAGGGTACCAAGAGACCCAGTACTTC.

V and J are TRBV12-3 or TRBV12-4 and TRBJ1-4, with D tentatively TRBD1 (5 bases). The CDR3 totals 14 residues. V was pared by 3 bases and J by 5 bases, with 10 bases between. The CDR3 sequence: CASSFRQINEKLFF. The DNA of the CDR3 is TGTGCCAGCAGTTTCAGACAGATCAATGAAAAACTGTTTTTT.

In this sample, this clonotype turned up once. The genes are TRBV9 and TRBJ2-3, with 15 bases fitting TRBD2. CDR3 size: 16 residues. Germline values: CDR1 SGDLS, CDR2 YYNGEE. The J segment lost 4 bases and the V segment lost 3 bases, leaving 3 bases of the junction unmatched. The CDR3: CASSEGLAGGADTQYF. The CDR3 DNA follows: TGTGCCAGCAGCGAGGGACTAGCGGGGGGTGCAGATACGCAGTATTTT.

The chain joins TRBV20-1 to TRBJ2-7, with 12 positions matching TRBD2. In germline, CDR1 is DFQATT, CDR2 SNEGSKA (reference sequence). The CDR3 contains 16 residues. With 2 bases clipped from V and 2 bases from J, the junction kept 7 bases outside the gene matches. The CDR3 region has the DNA TGCAGTGCTAGATCGCGACTAGCGGGAGAAGCCTACGAGCAGTACTTC. Protein: CSARSRLAGEAYEQYF.

This chain connects TRBV2 to TRBJ2-5; possible D gene TRBD1, 5 bases. Trimming removed 7 bases from V and 6 bases from J, with 12 bases in between. The CDR3 covers 12 residues. CDR1 and CDR2 (germline): SNHLY, FYNNEI. The CDR3 DNA follows: TGTGCCAGCACGGCAGGGCGGCAGACCCAGTACTTC. It is translated as CASTAGRQTQYF.

This chain links TRBV27 with TRBJ1-6; D is unclear. Germline V lookup: CDR1 MNHEY, CDR2 SMNVEV (reference sequence). There are 18 residues in the CDR3. V dropped 4 bases and J dropped 1 base, with 17 bases sitting between them. The CDR3 DNA reads TGTGCCAGCAGTTCTATCCGCCGTGGAGGGTCCTATAATTCACCCCTCCACTTT. It codes for CASSSIRRGGSYNSPLHF.

J is TRBJ2-2 and V is TRBV12-3 or TRBV12-4, with TRBD2 as a possible D gene (5 bases). The CDR3 sequence is 15 residues long. V lost 7 bases and J 5 bases, leaving 17 bases between the germline ends. The DNA of the CDR3 is TGTGCCAGCACCCTGGAGGCTGCAGTGACCGGGGAGCTGTTTTTT. Protein sequence: CASTLEAAVTGELFF.

This clonotype was counted a single time. V is TRBV28 and J is TRBJ2-1, with TRBD2 identical over 10 bases. J gave up 8 bases and V 6 bases, and 13 bases lay outside the gene matches. Germline V CDR1 and CDR2: MDHEN, SYDVKM. This CDR3 has 16 residues. CDR3 bases: TGTGCCAGCAGCGAAAGCGGGGGGGCTGCTTTCGATGAGCAGTTCTTC. Its protein is CASSESGGAAFDEQFF.

The chain is built from TRBV7-8 and TRBJ2-4, with 10 bases matching TRBD2. The CDR3 extends over 16 amino acids. The V gene's germline CDR1 is SGHVS and CDR2 FQNEAQ. V was pared by 10 bases and J by 1 base, with 10 bases of the junction left unmatched. The DNA of the CDR3 is TGTGCCACGGGAAGCGGGGGGGCCGCGGCCAAAAACATTCAGTACTTC. It yields the protein CATGSGGAAAKNIQYF.

V gene TRBV12-5 combines with J gene TRBJ2-1; tentative D call: TRBD1 (5 bases). CDR3 length: 16 residues. The germline gives CDR1 LGHNT, CDR2 FRNRAP. V was shortened by 0 bases and J by 8 bases, with 17 bases between the two germline ends. CDR3 amino acids: CASGLVTGRELDEQFF. The CDR3 DNA reads as TGTGCTAGTGGTTTGGTAACGGGCAGGGAACTGGATGAGCAGTTCTTC.

The rearrangement links TRBV6-6 to TRBJ1-1; weak D call: TRBD1 (5 bases). In germline, CDR1 is MNHNY, CDR2 SVGAGI (reference sequence). V shed 8 bases and J shed 1 base, with 14 bases lying between them. The CDR3 extends over 14 amino acids. The CDR3 region is CASEVGGSNTEAFF. CDR3 DNA: TGTGCCAGCGAGGTGGGGGGTTCGAACACTGAAGCTTTCTTT.

CDR3 sequence reads: CASSRGALNEQFF. As DNA, the CDR3 is TGTGCCAGCAGCCGGGGGGCCCTCAATGAGCAGTTCTTC. The J gene is TRBJ2-1, the V gene TRBV3-1, with D perhaps matching TRBD1 or TRBD2 (6 bases each). CDR1 and CDR2 (germline): LGHDT, YNNKEL (reference sequence). V dropped 4 bases and J dropped 6 bases, with 10 bases sitting between them. There are 13 residues in the CDR3.

For the CDR3, the DNA is TGTGCCAGCAGTCGGCCGGGACAGGCCTACGAGCAGTACTTC. Translated: CASSRPGQAYEQYF. This chain links TRBV27 with TRBJ2-7, with 8 bases matching TRBD1. The trim removed 5 bases at V and 2 bases at J, leaving 5 bases unmatched. The CDR3 has 14 residues. Germline V CDR1 and CDR2: MNHEY, SMNVEV (reference sequence).

V and J are TRBV9 and TRBJ1-3, with 7 bases that match TRBD1. The CDR3 consists of 16 residues. In germline, CDR1 is SGDLS, CDR2 YYNGEE. The V and J ends lost 4 bases and 0 bases, in that order; junction bases with no gene match: 7. The CDR3 sequence: CASSPWDSRSGNTIYF. As DNA, the CDR3 is TGTGCCAGCAGCCCTTGGGACAGCCGCTCTGGAAACACCATATATTTT. The whole variable domain, filled in from reference TRBV9 and TRBJ1-3, reads DSGVTQTPKHLITATGQRVTLRCSPRSGDLSVYWYQQSLDQGLQFLIQYYNGEERAKGNILERFSAQQFPDLHSELNLSSLELGDSALYFCASSPWDSRSGNTIYFGEGSWLTVV.

The chain links TRBV29-1 to TRBJ1-2; D ambiguous. Trimming left V 4 bases short and J 6 bases short, with 21 bases between. This CDR3 is 15 amino acids long. CDR1 and CDR2 from the germline V gene are SQVTM and ANQGSEA. CDR3 sequence (DNA): TGCAGCGTTGGACGAACCCCGGACGAATCAGATGGCTACACCTTC. Encoded protein: CSVGRTPDESDGYTF.

CDR3 bases: TGCAGTGCTACCGGGACTAGCGGGGAAGATACGCAGTATTTT. It yields the protein CSATGTSGEDTQYF. The V and J genes are TRBV20-1 and TRBJ2-3, with TRBD2 matching 13 bases. The germline V gene encodes CDR1 DFQATT and CDR2 SNEGSKA (reference sequence). The ends lost 4 bases at V and 5 bases at J; junction bases unmatched: 3. The CDR3 is 14 residues long.

In DNA form, the CDR3 reads TGCGCCAGCAGTCAAAGCAGGGTTTGCACAGATACGCAGTATTTT. Translating it yields CASSQSRVCTDTQYF. The chain has TRBV23-1 and TRBJ2-3, with D perhaps matching TRBD1 (5 bases). TRBV23-1 is given ORF status, its function remaining uncertain. CDR3 size: 15 residues. Trimming removed 2 bases from V and 1 base from J, with 10 bases in between.

The chain combines TRBV2 with TRBJ2-3; D may be TRBD2 (5 bases). Germline loops: CDR1 SNHLY, CDR2 FYNNEI. V lost 3 bases to trimming and J lost 2 bases, with 9 bases between them. The CDR3 runs 14 residues. In nucleotides, the CDR3 is TGTGCCAGCAGTGACTGGGGAGACACAGATACGCAGTATTTT. Translating gives CASSDWGDTDTQYF. Filled out from reference TRBV2 and TRBJ2-3, the complete variable domain reads EPEVTQTPSHQVTQMGQEVILRCVPISNHLYFYWYRQILGQKVEFLVSFYNNEISEKSEIFDDQFSVERPDGSNFTLKIRSTKLEDSAMYFCASSDWGDTDTQYFGPGTRLTVL.

This rearrangement joins TRBV30 to TRBJ2-7; D not resolved. This CDR3 is 12 amino acids long. Germline V gene sequence: CDR1 GTSNPN, CDR2 SVGIG (reference sequence). With 4 bases removed from V and 3 bases from J, the gap between germline ends came to 10 bases. CDR3 residues: CAWKAALYEQYF. CDR3 coding DNA: TGTGCCTGGAAGGCAGCCCTCTACGAGCAGTACTTC. The variable domain in full, with the rest retrieved from reference TRBV30 and TRBJ2-7, is SQTIHQWPATLVQPVGSPLSLECTVEGTSNPNLYWYRQAAGRGLQLLFYSVGIGQISSEVPQNLSASRPQDRQFILSSKKLLLSDSGFYLCAWKAALYEQYFGPGTRLTVT.

In DNA, the CDR3 is TGTGCCAGCAGCCAACCGGGACCTTACTACAATGAGCAGTTCTTC. Protein product: CASSQPGPYYNEQFF. V is TRBV7-9 and J is TRBJ2-1; TRBD1 or TRBD2 may be the D gene (5 bases each). In germline, CDR1 is SEHNR, CDR2 FQNEAQ (reference sequence). The ends were cut back, 5 bases at V and 3 bases at J, with 14 bases in the middle. The CDR3 covers 15 residues.

This clonotype was observed a single time. The chain uses TRBV12-3 or TRBV12-4 and TRBJ2-5; no clear D. The CDR3 runs to 12 residues. V lost 5 bases and J lost 14, with 18 bases in between. In DNA form, the CDR3 reads TGTGCCAGCAGTCACCGGTGGCCACCACCTTACTTC. Amino acids: CASSHRWPPPYF.

The chain is built from TRBV20-1 and TRBJ2-5; the D is unclear. The CDR3 contains 12 residues. CDR1 is DFQATT, CDR2 SNEGSKA, per germline (reference sequence). V was cut by 4 bases and J by 2 bases, with 8 bases left in between. The CDR3 region is CSANTDQETQYF. CDR3 coding DNA: TGCAGTGCTAACACTGATCAAGAGACCCAGTACTTC.

This clonotype was recorded once. This sequence joins TRBV20-1 and TRBJ2-7; TRBD2 aligns across 10 bases. V was clipped by 0 bases and J by 3 bases; unmatched bases: 11. Germline-derived CDR1 and CDR2 are DFQATT and SNEGSKA (reference sequence). The CDR3 contains 17 residues. CDR3 DNA: TGCAGTGCTAGAGATTTCCTAGCGGGAGAAGGTGTCTACGAGCAGTACTTC. Residues: CSARDFLAGEGVYEQYF.

The gene calls are TRBV20-1 and TRBJ2-3; no clear D gene. Germline loops: CDR1 DFQATT, CDR2 SNEGSKA (reference sequence). The CDR3 covers 11 residues. The CDR3 loop is CSAVSTDTQYF. The CDR3 nucleotides are TGCAGCGCCGTTAGCACAGATACGCAGTATTTT.

This clonotype came up once. This rearrangement joins TRBV28 to TRBJ2-2, with D perhaps matching TRBD1 (6 bases). Between the trimmed V and J ends, which lost 3 bases and 0 bases, there was a span of 14 bases. Germline CDR1 reads MDHEN; CDR2 reads SYDVKM. The CDR3 runs to 17 residues. This CDR3 reads CASSFSRTASNTGELFF. The CDR3 nucleotides are TGTGCCAGCAGTTTTTCACGGACAGCCTCGAACACCGGGGAGCTGTTTTTT.